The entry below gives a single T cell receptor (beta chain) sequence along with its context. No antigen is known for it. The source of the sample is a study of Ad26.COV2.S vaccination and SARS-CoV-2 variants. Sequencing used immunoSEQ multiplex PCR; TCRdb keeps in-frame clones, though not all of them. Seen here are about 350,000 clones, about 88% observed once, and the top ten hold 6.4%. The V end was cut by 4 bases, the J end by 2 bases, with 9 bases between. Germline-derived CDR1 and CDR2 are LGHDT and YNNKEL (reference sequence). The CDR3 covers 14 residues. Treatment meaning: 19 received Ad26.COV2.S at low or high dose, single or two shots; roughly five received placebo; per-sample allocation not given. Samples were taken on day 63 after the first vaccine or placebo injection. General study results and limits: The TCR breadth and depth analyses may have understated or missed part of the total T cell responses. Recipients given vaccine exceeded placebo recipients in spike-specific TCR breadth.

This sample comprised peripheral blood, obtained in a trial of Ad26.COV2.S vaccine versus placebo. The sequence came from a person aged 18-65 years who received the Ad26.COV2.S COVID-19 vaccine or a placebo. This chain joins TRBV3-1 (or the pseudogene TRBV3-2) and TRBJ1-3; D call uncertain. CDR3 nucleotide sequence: TGTGCCAGCAGCCGTGTTGGGGCTGGAAACACCATATATTTT. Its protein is CASSRVGAGNTIYF.